The entry below gives a single T cell receptor (beta chain) sequence along with its context. What antigen it recognizes has not been identified. No much larger clone is present one base from it, and per-base qualities are unavailable. From its cysteine to its phenylalanine, the CDR3 spans 15 amino acids. The CDR3 DNA has 45 bases and is translated from base 1. In the germline V gene (reference sequence), CDR1 corresponds to DFQATT and CDR2 to SNEGSKA. V lost 1 base and J lost 5 bases; the stretch between them is 17 bases long. This record comes from a study of blood T cells in healthy people across ages (dated by TCRdb to about 2015). Background on the whole study: In model experiments, template switching captured about one uniquely barcoded TCR beta cDNA molecule for every two T cells. Age-related changes in TCR beta repertoire diversity were measured in the study by deep sequencing normalized with unique cDNA molecular identifiers. Four age groups were formed from the donors: young (average roughly 15 years), middle-aged (approximately 40), aged (over 55) and long-lived (approximately 78). Donors of different ages were randomly distributed across sequencing lanes to avoid experimental bias. The study analyzed two additional independent replicas of 1 million unique cDNA reads from the same blood draw for two donors, one aged 18 to 30 and one aged 80 or older. The investigation overall reported the following: Since profiling was done on bulk unsorted PBMCs, naive and antigen-experienced compartments could not be conclusively compared. Compared with the aged group, the long-lived group had more naive CD4+ T cells, fewer expanded clones and increased TCR diversity, a pattern suggesting age selection. Total diversity estimates from one million sequenced T cells were considered lower bounds and underestimates. Because donor CMV infection status was unknown, age-related changes in expanded clonotypes were potentially confounded. A strong correlation was found between observed TCR beta diversity and the percentage of naive T cells measured by flow cytometry. As age increased, observed TCR beta diversity per million T cells dropped in a roughly linear way, and a significant reduction was already evident by age 40.

Systemically healthy Caucasian individuals from Russia, 39 in total and aged about 6 to 90 years, were included as donors. Around 10 milliliters of peripheral blood were drawn from each donor into EDTA-treated Vacutainer tubes. Ficoll-Paque density-gradient centrifugation was used to isolate PBMCs, with at least 6 million per sample. Total RNA, at least 6 micrograms per sample, was extracted from PBMCs with Trizol reagent. For every donor, flow cytometry on a PBMC aliquot measured the percentage of naive CD45RAhigh/CD27high T cells. Library method: 5' RACE. The sequencing machine was an Illumina HiSeq 2500. A second PCR of about 6 to 12 cycles was run with a J-beta primer mix and a sample-barcoded 5' primer. A unique molecular identifier was introduced onto each TCR beta cDNA molecule by a template-switch 5' adaptor carrying 12 random nucleotides. At least 2.5 million CDR3-containing paired-end reads were obtained from each sample. The Mint cDNA synthesis kit, primed by a TRBC-specific oligonucleotide, was used to synthesize first-strand cDNA from all RNA. All cDNA was treated with uracil-DNA glycosylase and then went through a first 18-cycle PCR with the universal primers M1SS and BC2_uni_R. In the authors' own workflow: Each sample was normalized by randomly selecting 1 million high-quality reads, each carrying a distinct molecular identifier. Instead of being binned into consensus sequences, reads with shared molecular identifiers were discarded. MiTCR, set to a Q25 quality threshold and the strictest error-elimination algorithm, was used for CDR3 identification, clonotype clustering and error correction. A nonparametric unseen species model using Euler transformation provided a lower-bound estimate of total TCR beta diversity. TCRdb handled the public reads itself, with Q25 trimming in fastp and clone calling in MiXCR, and kept productive beta chains. Every CDR3 protein is listed once, alongside the most common genes and DNA of its rows. TCRdb, not the authors, supplied the V and J calls. The table for this sample lists roughly 800,000 distinct CDR3 sequences; about 55% of them were counted only once. In total, the top ten clones hold approximately 40% of the sample.

The specimen sequenced was blood. The TCR originated in a man older than 75 in good health. This receptor chain uses TRBV20-1 and TRBJ1-1; no D segment can be confidently identified. The nucleotides read TGCAGTGCTAGAGTGGAGGGAAGGAAGAGGACTGAAGCTTTCTTT. It specifies CSARVEGRKRTEAFF.